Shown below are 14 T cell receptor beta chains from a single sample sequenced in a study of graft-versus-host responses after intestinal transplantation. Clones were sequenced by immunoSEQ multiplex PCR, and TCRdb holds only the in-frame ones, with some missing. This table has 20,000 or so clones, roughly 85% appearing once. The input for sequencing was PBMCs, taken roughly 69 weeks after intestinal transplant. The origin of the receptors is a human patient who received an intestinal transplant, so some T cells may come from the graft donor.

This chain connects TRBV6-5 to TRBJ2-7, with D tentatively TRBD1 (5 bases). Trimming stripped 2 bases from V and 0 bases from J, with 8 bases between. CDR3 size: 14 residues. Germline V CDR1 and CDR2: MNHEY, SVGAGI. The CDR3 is CASSYDSVSYEQYF. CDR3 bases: TGTGCCAGCAGTTACGACAGTGTCTCCTACGAGCAGTACTTC.

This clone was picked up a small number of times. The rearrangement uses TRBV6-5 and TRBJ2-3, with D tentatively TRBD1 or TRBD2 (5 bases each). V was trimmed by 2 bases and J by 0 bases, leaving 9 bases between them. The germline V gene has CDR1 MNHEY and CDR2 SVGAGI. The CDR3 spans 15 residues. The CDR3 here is CASSYGGASTDTQYF. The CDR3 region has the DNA TGTGCCAGCAGTTACGGGGGAGCTAGCACAGATACGCAGTATTTT.

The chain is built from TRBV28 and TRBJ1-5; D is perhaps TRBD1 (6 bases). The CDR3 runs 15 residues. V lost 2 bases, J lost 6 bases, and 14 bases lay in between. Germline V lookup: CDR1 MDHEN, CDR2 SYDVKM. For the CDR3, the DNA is TGTGCCAGCAGTTTAAGGGCACAGGGTAGTCAGCCCCAGCATTTT. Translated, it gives CASSLRAQGSQPQHF.

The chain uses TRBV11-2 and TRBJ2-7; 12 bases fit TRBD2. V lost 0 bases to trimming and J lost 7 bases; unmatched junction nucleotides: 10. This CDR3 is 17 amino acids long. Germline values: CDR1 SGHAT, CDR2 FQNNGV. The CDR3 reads CASSLEGTSGRNREQYF. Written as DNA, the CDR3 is TGTGCCAGCAGCTTAGAGGGCACTAGCGGGAGGAATCGGGAGCAGTACTTC.

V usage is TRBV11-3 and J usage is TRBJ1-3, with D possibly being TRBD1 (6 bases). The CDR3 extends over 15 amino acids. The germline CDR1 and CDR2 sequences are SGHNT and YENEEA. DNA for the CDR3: TGTGCTACCACTGGGGGCAGGGGCTCTGGAAACACCATATATTTT. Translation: CATTGGRGSGNTIYF.

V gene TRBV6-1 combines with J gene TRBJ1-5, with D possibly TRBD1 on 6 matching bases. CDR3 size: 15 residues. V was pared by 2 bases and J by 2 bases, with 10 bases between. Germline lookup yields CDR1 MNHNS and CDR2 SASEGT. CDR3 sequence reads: CASSERDTRNQPQHF. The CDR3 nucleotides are TGTGCCAGCAGTGAACGGGACACCCGCAATCAGCCCCAGCATTTT.

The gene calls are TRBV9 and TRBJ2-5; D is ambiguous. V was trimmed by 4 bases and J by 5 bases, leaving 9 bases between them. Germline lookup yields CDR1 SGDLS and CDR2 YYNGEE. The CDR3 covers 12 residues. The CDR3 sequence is CASSRRGETQYF. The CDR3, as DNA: TGTGCCAGCAGCCGCAGAGGCGAGACCCAGTACTTC. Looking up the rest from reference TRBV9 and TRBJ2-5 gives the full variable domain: DSGVTQTPKHLITATGQRVTLRCSPRSGDLSVYWYQQSLDQGLQFLIQYYNGEERAKGNILERFSAQQFPDLHSELNLSSLELGDSALYFCASSRRGETQYFGPGTRLLVL.

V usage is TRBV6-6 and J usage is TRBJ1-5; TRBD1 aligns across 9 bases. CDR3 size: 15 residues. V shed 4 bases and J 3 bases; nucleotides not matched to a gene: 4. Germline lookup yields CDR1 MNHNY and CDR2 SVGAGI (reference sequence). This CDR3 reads CASSLTGGNNQPQHF. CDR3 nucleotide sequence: TGTGCCAGCAGTTTGACAGGGGGTAACAATCAGCCCCAGCATTTT.

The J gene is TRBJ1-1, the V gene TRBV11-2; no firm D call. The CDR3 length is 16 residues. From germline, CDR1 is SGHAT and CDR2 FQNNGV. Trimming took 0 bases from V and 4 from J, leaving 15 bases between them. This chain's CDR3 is CASSLDRGSLGTEAFF. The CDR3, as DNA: TGTGCCAGCAGCTTAGATCGAGGCAGTCTGGGCACTGAAGCTTTCTTT.

In DNA, the CDR3 is TGTGCCAGCAAACCCAGGACTAGCGGGAGTTACGAGCAGTACTTC. Amino acids: CASKPRTSGSYEQYF. J is TRBJ2-7 and V is TRBV11-2; 13 positions agree with TRBD2. Germline V lookup: CDR1 SGHAT, CDR2 FQNNGV. The CDR3 length is 15 residues. After removal of 7 bases from V and 4 bases from J, the junction contained 7 bases not matched to a gene.

The CDR3 DNA sequence: TGTGCCAGCAGTTTATTTCCGGGGCCTTACAATGAGCAGTTCTTC. It is translated as CASSLFPGPYNEQFF. The chain uses TRBV27 and TRBJ2-1; D may correspond to TRBD1 or TRBD2 (5 bases each). Germline-derived CDR1 and CDR2 are MNHEY and SMNVEV (reference sequence). Trimming shortened V by 1 base and J by 4 bases, and 11 bases separated the two germline ends. This CDR3 is 15 amino acids long.

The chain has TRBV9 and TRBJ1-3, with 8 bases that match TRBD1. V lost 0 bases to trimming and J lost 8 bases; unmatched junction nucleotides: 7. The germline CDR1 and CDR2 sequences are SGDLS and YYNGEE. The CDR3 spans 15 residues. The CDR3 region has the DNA TGTGCCAGCAGCGTAGGCGGCAGGGGGCATGACACCATATATTTT. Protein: CASSVGGRGHDTIYF.

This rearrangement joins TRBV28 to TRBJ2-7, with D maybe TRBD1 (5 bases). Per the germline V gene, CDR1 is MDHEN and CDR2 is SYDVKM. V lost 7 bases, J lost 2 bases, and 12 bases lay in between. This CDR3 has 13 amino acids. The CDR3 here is CASTRAGPYEQYF. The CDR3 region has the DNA TGTGCCAGCACTCGGGCAGGGCCCTACGAGCAGTACTTC.

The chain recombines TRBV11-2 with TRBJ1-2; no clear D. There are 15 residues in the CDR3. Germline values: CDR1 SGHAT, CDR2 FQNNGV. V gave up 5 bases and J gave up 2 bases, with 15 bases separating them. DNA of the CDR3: TGTGCCAGCAGCCCAGAGGGCCAGGCCAACTATGGCTACACCTTC. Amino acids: CASSPEGQANYGYTF.